A selection of T cell receptor beta chains follows, all from one sample in a study of blood T cell repertoires in COVID-19. Sequencing was performed with immunoSEQ multiplex PCR; in TCRdb, only in-frame clones are kept and a portion is missing. The profile shows about 220,000 clones, about 79% of them singletons. Sequencing used PBMCs or T cells enriched from blood (not recorded which). The receptors here all came from a woman in her thirties or forties with acute COVID-19. The CDR3 runs from the conserved cysteine through the conserved F or W. The order of the fields is clone size, V gene, J gene, D gene, CDR3 protein, CDR3 DNA. D genes are given only for firm matches. The size entry is marked missing in some rows and otherwise reads once, few, many or a size class.

clone_size: .; v_call: TRBV7-9; j_call: TRBJ1-4; d_call: .; cdr3_aa: CASSTDSVNEKLFF; cdr3_nt: TGTGCCAGCAGCACGGACAGCGTTAATGAAAAACTGTTTTTT
clone_size: .; v_call: TRBV21-1; j_call: TRBJ2-5; d_call: .; cdr3_aa: CASSKEGGVRETQYF; cdr3_nt: TGTGCCAGCAGCAAAGAGGGGGGGGTCAGAGAGACCCAGTACTTC
clone_size: .; v_call: TRBV6-1; j_call: TRBJ1-1; d_call: .; cdr3_aa: CASSDIKGTVKKAFF; cdr3_nt: TGTGCCAGCAGTGATATCAAGGGGACTGTAAAGAAGGCTTTCTTT
clone_size: .; v_call: TRBV7-2; j_call: TRBJ1-5; d_call: .; cdr3_aa: CASSLSWGDSQHF; cdr3_nt: TGTGCCAGCAGCTTAAGCTGGGGGGATTCCCAGCATTTT
clone_size: many; v_call: TRBV6-2/TRBV6-3; j_call: TRBJ2-7; d_call: TRBD1; cdr3_aa: CASSTRTGGSSYEQYF; cdr3_nt: TGTGCCAGCAGTACAAGGACAGGGGGAAGCTCCTACGAGCAGTACTTC
clone_size: .; v_call: TRBV19; j_call: TRBJ2-7; d_call: .; cdr3_aa: CASSVRGNEQYF; cdr3_nt: TGTGCCAGTAGTGTCCGGGGAAACGAGCAGTACTTC
clone_size: .; v_call: TRBV6-2/TRBV6-3; j_call: TRBJ1-5; d_call: .; cdr3_aa: CASSGAQISFEPQHF; cdr3_nt: TGTGCCAGCAGTGGGGCCCAGATTTCCTTTGAGCCCCAGCATTTT
clone_size: .; v_call: TRBV7-9; j_call: TRBJ2-3; d_call: .; cdr3_aa: CASSLPQGSSTDTQYF; cdr3_nt: TGTGCCAGCAGCTTACCACAGGGATCTAGCACAGATACGCAGTATTTT
clone_size: .; v_call: TRBV6-5; j_call: TRBJ1-6; d_call: TRBD1; cdr3_aa: CASTLGQGGSPLHF; cdr3_nt: TGTGCCAGCACCCTCGGACAGGGAGGTTCACCCCTCCACTTT
clone_size: .; v_call: TRBV5-1; j_call: TRBJ2-7; d_call: TRBD1; cdr3_aa: CASKTGADEQYF; cdr3_nt: TGCGCCAGCAAGACAGGGGCGGACGAGCAGTACTTC
clone_size: .; v_call: TRBV5-1; j_call: TRBJ1-2; d_call: TRBD1; cdr3_aa: CASSSGQAPLYGYTF; cdr3_nt: TGCGCCAGCAGCTCCGGACAGGCGCCACTTTATGGCTACACCTTC
clone_size: .; v_call: TRBV7-3; j_call: TRBJ2-7; d_call: TRBD2; cdr3_aa: CASSESGGDEQYF; cdr3_nt: TGTGCCAGCAGTGAGAGCGGGGGGGACGAGCAGTACTTC
clone_size: .; v_call: TRBV4-2; j_call: TRBJ2-7; d_call: .; cdr3_aa: CASSQGYSYEQYF; cdr3_nt: TGTGCCAGCAGCCAAGGTTACTCCTACGAGCAGTACTTC
clone_size: .; v_call: TRBV3-1/TRBV3-2; j_call: TRBJ2-1; d_call: TRBD1; cdr3_aa: CASSQYRDRAYNEQFF; cdr3_nt: TGTGCCAGCAGCCAGTACCGGGACAGGGCCTACAATGAGCAGTTCTTC
clone_size: once; v_call: TRBV7-9; j_call: TRBJ1-2; d_call: .; cdr3_aa: CASGGTYYGYTF; cdr3_nt: TGTGCCAGCGGAGGGACGTACTATGGCTACACCTTC
clone_size: .; v_call: TRBV14; j_call: TRBJ2-7; d_call: TRBD1; cdr3_aa: CASSPWTGDLYEQYF; cdr3_nt: TGTGCCAGCAGCCCCTGGACAGGGGACCTCTACGAGCAGTACTTC
clone_size: .; v_call: TRBV28; j_call: TRBJ1-5; d_call: .; cdr3_aa: CASSSTTGKNQPQHF; cdr3_nt: TGTGCCAGCAGTTCAACGACGGGGAAGAATCAGCCCCAGCATTTT
clone_size: .; v_call: TRBV1; j_call: TRBJ2-5; d_call: .; cdr3_aa: CTSSHYGLAGQETQYF; cdr3_nt: TGCACCAGCAGCCACTACGGACTAGCGGGACAAGAGACCCAGTACTTC
clone_size: once; v_call: TRBV13; j_call: TRBJ2-1; d_call: .; cdr3_aa: CASSFYRETYNEQFF; cdr3_nt: TGTGCCAGCAGCTTTTACCGGGAAACCTACAATGAGCAGTTCTTC
clone_size: few; v_call: TRBV19; j_call: TRBJ1-5; d_call: .; cdr3_aa: CASSATVNQPQHF; cdr3_nt: TGTGCCAGTAGTGCGACAGTAAATCAGCCCCAGCATTTT
clone_size: once; v_call: TRBV10-3; j_call: TRBJ2-7; d_call: .; cdr3_aa: CATRRDKSSYEQYF; cdr3_nt: TGTGCCACCCGACGGGACAAAAGCTCCTACGAGCAGTACTTC
clone_size: .; v_call: TRBV30; j_call: TRBJ2-7; d_call: .; cdr3_aa: CAWSVQAGRYEQYF; cdr3_nt: TGTGCCTGGAGTGTACAAGCAGGGAGGTACGAGCAGTACTTC
clone_size: once; v_call: TRBV6-5; j_call: TRBJ1-2; d_call: TRBD1; cdr3_aa: CASSSSGGNYGYTF; cdr3_nt: TGTGCCAGCAGTTCTTCAGGGGGAAACTATGGCTACACCTTC
clone_size: .; v_call: TRBV27; j_call: TRBJ2-1; d_call: TRBD2; cdr3_aa: CASSIYNPGGEQFF; cdr3_nt: TGTGCCAGCAGTATTTATAACCCGGGGGGTGAGCAGTTCTTC
clone_size: .; v_call: TRBV4-3; j_call: TRBJ1-2; d_call: .; cdr3_aa: CASSQSTGTIYGYTF; cdr3_nt: TGCGCCAGCAGCCAAAGTACTGGGACTATCTATGGCTACACCTTC
clone_size: .; v_call: TRBV9; j_call: TRBJ2-5; d_call: TRBD2; cdr3_aa: CASSVGLAGAETQYF; cdr3_nt: TGTGCCAGCAGCGTAGGACTAGCGGGGGCAGAGACCCAGTACTTC
clone_size: .; v_call: TRBV10-3; j_call: TRBJ2-3; d_call: TRBD2; cdr3_aa: CAISATSGSTDTQYF; cdr3_nt: TGTGCCATCAGCGCGACTAGCGGTAGCACAGATACGCAGTATTTT
clone_size: .; v_call: TRBV19; j_call: TRBJ2-1; d_call: .; cdr3_aa: CASSISYGSANEQFF; cdr3_nt: TGTGCCAGTAGTATATCCTACGGGTCTGCGAATGAGCAGTTCTTC
clone_size: .; v_call: TRBV27; j_call: TRBJ1-2; d_call: TRBD1; cdr3_aa: CASSLAAGGEVNYGYTF; cdr3_nt: TGTGCCAGCAGTTTAGCGGCAGGGGGAGAGGTAAACTATGGCTACACCTTC
clone_size: .; v_call: TRBV7-9; j_call: TRBJ1-2; d_call: TRBD1; cdr3_aa: CASSTTRQGGYGYTF; cdr3_nt: TGTGCCAGCAGCACCACCCGACAGGGTGGATATGGCTACACCTTC
clone_size: .; v_call: TRBV30; j_call: TRBJ1-5; d_call: .; cdr3_aa: CALTKDRSINQPQHF; cdr3_nt: TGTGCCCTCACTAAAGACCGATCGATTAATCAGCCCCAGCATTTT
clone_size: .; v_call: TRBV29-1; j_call: TRBJ1-2; d_call: .; cdr3_aa: CSGGGVDYGYTF; cdr3_nt: TGCAGCGGTGGGGGCGTAGACTATGGCTACACCTTC
clone_size: few; v_call: TRBV5-4; j_call: TRBJ2-7; d_call: .; cdr3_aa: CASSLTDGYEQYF; cdr3_nt: TGTGCCAGCAGCTTGACAGACGGCTACGAGCAGTACTTC
clone_size: .; v_call: TRBV5-6; j_call: TRBJ1-1; d_call: .; cdr3_aa: CASSLVRADTEAFF; cdr3_nt: TGTGCCAGCAGCTTGGTCAGGGCCGACACTGAAGCTTTCTTT
clone_size: few; v_call: TRBV27; j_call: TRBJ1-5; d_call: .; cdr3_aa: CASSFGGFNQPQHF; cdr3_nt: TGTGCCAGCAGTTTCGGGGGGTTCAATCAGCCCCAGCATTTT
clone_size: .; v_call: TRBV9; j_call: TRBJ2-2; d_call: TRBD2; cdr3_aa: CASSVDSGRAPGELFF; cdr3_nt: TGTGCCAGCAGCGTAGATAGCGGGAGGGCCCCCGGGGAGCTGTTTTTT
clone_size: .; v_call: TRBV7-2; j_call: TRBJ2-2; d_call: TRBD2; cdr3_aa: CASSPSAAGGFLRELFF; cdr3_nt: TGTGCCAGCAGCCCGAGCGCAGCGGGGGGGTTTCTCCGGGAGCTGTTTTTT
clone_size: .; v_call: TRBV7-3; j_call: TRBJ2-7; d_call: .; cdr3_aa: CASSRDYGYEQYF; cdr3_nt: TGTGCCAGCAGTCGTGACTACGGGTACGAGCAGTACTTC
clone_size: few; v_call: TRBV6-6; j_call: TRBJ1-5; d_call: TRBD1; cdr3_aa: CASSFTGQGNQPQHF; cdr3_nt: TGTGCCAGCAGCTTTACCGGACAGGGTAATCAGCCCCAGCATTTT
clone_size: .; v_call: TRBV7-6; j_call: TRBJ2-7; d_call: .; cdr3_aa: CASSSGQSSYEQYF; cdr3_nt: TGTGCCAGCAGCTCCGGACAGTCGTCCTACGAGCAGTACTTC
clone_size: .; v_call: TRBV7-8; j_call: TRBJ1-2; d_call: .; cdr3_aa: CASSLVIFPYGYTF; cdr3_nt: TGTGCCAGCAGCTTAGTAATCTTCCCCTATGGCTACACCTTC
clone_size: .; v_call: TRBV7-3; j_call: TRBJ1-2; d_call: .; cdr3_aa: CASSPGGADGYTF; cdr3_nt: TGTGCCAGCAGCCCCGGTGGGGCGGATGGCTACACCTTC
clone_size: .; v_call: TRBV7-9; j_call: TRBJ1-2; d_call: TRBD1; cdr3_aa: CASSARDRGIYGYTF; cdr3_nt: TGTGCCAGCAGCGCGAGGGACAGGGGGATTTATGGCTACACCTTC
clone_size: .; v_call: TRBV5-6; j_call: TRBJ1-5; d_call: .; cdr3_aa: CASSLAGQYNQPQHF; cdr3_nt: TGTGCCAGCAGCCTGGCCGGACAGTATAATCAGCCCCAGCATTTT
clone_size: .; v_call: TRBV19; j_call: TRBJ2-2; d_call: TRBD2; cdr3_aa: CASSTGTRGELFF; cdr3_nt: TGTGCCAGTAGTACCGGGACTAGGGGGGAGCTGTTTTTT
clone_size: .; v_call: TRBV9; j_call: TRBJ2-1; d_call: TRBD2; cdr3_aa: CASSALGLAGGRSSYNEQFF; cdr3_nt: TGTGCCAGCAGCGCCCTAGGACTAGCGGGAGGCCGCAGCTCCTACAATGAGCAGTTCTTC
clone_size: once; v_call: TRBV9; j_call: TRBJ2-3; d_call: TRBD2; cdr3_aa: CASSVDGLAGRTDTQYF; cdr3_nt: TGTGCCAGCAGCGTGGACGGACTAGCGGGACGCACAGATACGCAGTATTTT
clone_size: .; v_call: TRBV4-1; j_call: TRBJ1-4; d_call: .; cdr3_aa: CASSHQASTNEKLFF; cdr3_nt: TGCGCCAGCAGCCACCAGGCTTCAACTAATGAAAAACTGTTTTTT
clone_size: .; v_call: TRBV6-1; j_call: TRBJ1-5; d_call: TRBD1; cdr3_aa: CASSGVDRVGNQPQHF; cdr3_nt: TGTGCCAGCAGTGGAGTCGACAGGGTAGGAAATCAGCCCCAGCATTTT
clone_size: .; v_call: TRBV13; j_call: TRBJ2-2; d_call: .; cdr3_aa: CASSLKRATGELFF; cdr3_nt: TGTGCCAGCAGCTTGAAACGCGCAACCGGGGAGCTGTTTTTT
clone_size: .; v_call: TRBV7-2; j_call: TRBJ1-5; d_call: TRBD1; cdr3_aa: CASSTRGQQPQHF; cdr3_nt: TGTGCCAGCAGCACAAGGGGGCAGCAGCCCCAGCATTTT